This T cell receptor (beta chain) is drawn from a study of blood T cell repertoires in COVID-19 (TCRdb year 2020). For context, the study as a whole: The collaborator samples originated in the United States, Italy and Spain and spanned the acute and convalescent phases of COVID-19. The prospective study material was composed of cDNA or gDNA derived from T cells, B-cell-depleted T cells, or PBMCs. The dataset comprised deeply sampled blood TCRbeta repertoires from subjects exposed to, actively infected with, or recovered from COVID-19. The repertoires were made available in a free public database intended to serve as a resource for research on the immune response to SARS-CoV-2. The samples were drawn from two sources: the first 160 participants of the ongoing ImmuneRACE study, and 1,200 or so subjects contributed by 6 global collaborators. A de-identified subject ID, COVID-19 status, age in years and sex were almost always included in the sample metadata. Where available, HLA class I and class II types were taken from metadata supplied by the sample provider and were not determined by assay-based typing. The study at large found these results: The amount of clinical and demographic metadata varied by source and participant and was provided uncurated.

In Seattle, one collaborating source enrolled patients while the infection was active and tracked those patients longitudinally over the course of disease. Collaborating institutions collected whole blood in K2EDTA tubes following their own protocols. For TCRbeta analysis, collaborator samples were shipped as frozen whole blood, as isolated PBMCs, or as DNA extracted from either sample type. TCRbeta CDR3 regions were amplified from genomic DNA using the immunoSEQ Assay, a bias-controlled multiplex PCR. As for the authors' bioinformatics: The number of nucleated cells in each sample was estimated from the amplification of reference gene primers within the assay. To quantify the absolute abundance of each unique TCRbeta CDR3 rearrangement, sequence reads were collapsed and filtered. For each sample, productive Simpson clonality was calculated as the square root of Simpson's diversity index across productive rearrangements. This is the immuneACCESS table as TCRdb keeps it, with only in-frame sequences that have V and J called. A part of the clones is gone; compared with another copy, unresolved V genes explain less than half, and the rest is unexplained. Clone size and the V and J calls come from that table; the DNA yielded D and trimming. The table for this sample lists almost 400,000 clones; approximately 89% of them were counted only once. About 2.5% of the sample comes from the top ten.

In regard to this clone: Its antigen is unknown. Base-call qualities are not available, and no considerably larger clone is one nucleotide away.

Spanning cysteine to phenylalanine, the CDR3 consists of 12 amino acids. Only the CDR3 region is kept as DNA, spanning 36 bases read in frame from base 1. V is cut by 1 base and J by 11 bases, and the space between the germline ends is 9 bases. The germline V gene gives CDR1 as SGHDN and CDR2 as FVKESK. The sequencing input was peripheral blood. This TCR came from a woman aged 55-75 years with COVID-19, enrolled during active disease. Recombination linked TRBV14 to TRBJ1-3; the D gene cannot be resolved reliably. The CDR3 sequence is CASSQGALAIYF. The nucleotide sequence is given as TGTGCCAGCAGCCAAGGGGCCTTGGCCATATATTTT.